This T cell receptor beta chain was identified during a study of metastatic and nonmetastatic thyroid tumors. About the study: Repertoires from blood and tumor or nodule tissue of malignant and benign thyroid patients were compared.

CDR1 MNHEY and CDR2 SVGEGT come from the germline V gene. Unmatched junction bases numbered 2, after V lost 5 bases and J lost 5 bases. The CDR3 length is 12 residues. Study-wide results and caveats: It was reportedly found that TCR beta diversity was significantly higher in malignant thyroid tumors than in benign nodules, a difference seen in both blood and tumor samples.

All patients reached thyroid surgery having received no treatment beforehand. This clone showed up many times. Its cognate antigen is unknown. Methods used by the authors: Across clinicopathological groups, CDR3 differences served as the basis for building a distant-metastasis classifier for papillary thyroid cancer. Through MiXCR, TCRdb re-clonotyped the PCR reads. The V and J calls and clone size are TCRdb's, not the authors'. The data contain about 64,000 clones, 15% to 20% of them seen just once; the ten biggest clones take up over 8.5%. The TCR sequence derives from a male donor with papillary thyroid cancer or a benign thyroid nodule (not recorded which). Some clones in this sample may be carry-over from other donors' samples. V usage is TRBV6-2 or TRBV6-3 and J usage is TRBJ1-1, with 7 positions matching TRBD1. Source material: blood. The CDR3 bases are TGTGCCAGCAGTCGGACAGGAACTGAAGCTTTCTTT. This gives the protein CASSRTGTEAFF.